This T cell receptor (beta chain) was sequenced in a study of T cell repertoires in cytomegalovirus infection. Study context: Indications came from public TCR beta signatures; they pointed to CMV infection and to a matching HLA type. Study conclusions and caveats: HLA-C-restricted, CMV-specific TCR beta clonotypes were dominant ex vivo. Summed frequency of public TCR beta families distinguished CMV carriers with the relevant HLA.

The germline V gene encodes CDR1 SNHLY and CDR2 FYNNEI. Trimming took off 5 bases at V and 1 base at J, with 9 bases between the two ends. CDR3 length: 14 amino acids. One entry per CDR3 protein, called by TCRdb with MiXCR from the reads. The table has over 95,000 distinct CDR3 sequences, over 30% seen once; the top ten hold 41%. A remark on this clonotype: What it recognizes is unknown.

The TCR sequence derives from a human donor in good health (CMV status not recorded). Some clones in this sample may be carry-over from other donors' samples. This chain joins TRBV2 and TRBJ1-5; D is undetermined. Sequences were derived from CD8+ T cells from cultured PBMCs, sampled from culture after CMV antigen stimulation. The CDR3 DNA reads TGTGCCAGCAGTCCTGCTATCAGCAATCAGCCCCAGCATTTT. It is translated as CASSPAISNQPQHF.